Each of the 8 T cell receptor beta chains below was sequenced from the same sample in a study of blood T cell repertoires in COVID-19. This table comes from immunoSEQ multiplex PCR, and its TCRdb copy is limited to in-frame clones, with some not included. Here the sample spans approximately 300,000 clones, about 89% being singletons. Sequenced sample: peripheral blood. The receptors stem from a man between 40 and 49 years old with acute or convalescent COVID-19.

The DNA of the CDR3 is TGTGCCAGCAGCCGGGGACAGGGAACCTCCGAGCAGTACTTC. Its protein is CASSRGQGTSEQYF. The chain employs TRBV3-1 (or the pseudogene TRBV3-2) and TRBJ2-7; 9 nucleotides line up with TRBD1. CDR3 size: 14 residues. From germline, CDR1 is LGHDT and CDR2 YNNKEL (reference sequence). V shed 4 bases and J 6 bases; nucleotides not matched to a gene: 7.

The CDR3 loop reads CASSYFPVNTEAFF. The CDR3 DNA reads as TGTGCCAGCAGTTACTTCCCAGTGAACACTGAAGCTTTCTTT. J is TRBJ1-1 and V is TRBV6-6; D unresolved. V lost 1 base and J 0 bases, leaving 6 bases between the germline ends. The CDR3 loop spans 14 amino acids. Per germline, CDR1 MNHNY and CDR2 SVGAGI (reference sequence).

The gene calls are TRBV20-1 and TRBJ2-2; 8 bases are a match to TRBD1. The germline V gene has CDR1 DFQATT and CDR2 SNEGSKA (reference sequence). Trimming took 3 bases from V and 6 from J; bases not matched to a gene: 9. This CDR3 is built from 15 residues. CDR3 sequence (DNA): TGCAGTGCTAGTCCAGGGGGCGGTAGGTCCGGGGAGCTGTTTTTT. This translates into CSASPGGGRSGELFF.

This clone appeared a few times. This chain joins TRBV10-3 and TRBJ1-5, with 8 nucleotides matching TRBD1. The germline gives CDR1 ENHRY, CDR2 SYGVKD. Losses at the gene ends were 5 bases for V and 4 bases for J; bases not matched to a gene: 7. The CDR3 loop spans 15 amino acids. The CDR3 nucleotides read TGTGCCATCAGTAAAGGACAGGGAGGAAATCAGCCCCAGCATTTT. This encodes CAISKGQGGNQPQHF.

V gene TRBV11-1 combines with J gene TRBJ2-4; a weak D match, TRBD2 (6 bases). Trimming stripped 5 bases from V and 8 bases from J, with 10 bases between. Germline lookup yields CDR1 SGHAT and CDR2 FQDESV (reference sequence). This CDR3 contains 12 residues. CDR3 nucleotides: TGTGCCAGCAGCGGGAGGTGGGACATTCAGTACTTC. This codes for CASSGRWDIQYF.

This chain links TRBV24-1 with TRBJ2-7; 7 bases line up with TRBD1. J gave up 6 bases and V 4 bases, and 5 bases lay outside the gene matches. Germline CDR1 and CDR2: KGHDR and SFDVKD. The length of the CDR3 is 13 residues. CDR3 DNA sequence: TGTGCCACCAGTGAGATGACAGGGAGCGAGCAGTACTTC. This encodes CATSEMTGSEQYF.

This clone was seen a single time. V gene TRBV24-1 combines with J gene TRBJ2-4; 9 bases line up with TRBD1. After removal of 4 bases from V and 9 bases from J, the junction contained 9 bases not matched to a gene. CDR1 KGHDR and CDR2 SFDVKD come from the germline V gene. CDR3 length: 15 residues. CDR3 in amino acids: CATSDTQTGGSIQYF. The CDR3 DNA is TGTGCCACCAGTGACACACAGACAGGGGGAAGCATTCAGTACTTC.

The chain employs TRBV6-5 and TRBJ2-7; 8 positions match TRBD2. The germline gives CDR1 MNHEY, CDR2 SVGAGI. V dropped 4 bases and J dropped 3; count of bases not matched to a gene: 2. This CDR3 is built from 13 residues. Here the CDR3 DNA reads TGTGCCAGCAGTTTAGCGGGGAACTACGAGCAGTACTTC. It encodes CASSLAGNYEQYF.